The next 22 T cell receptor beta chains were all read from a single sample in a study of regulatory T cells in long-lasting Graves disease. Stated time point: persistent/refractory GD, antithyroid drugs over 5 years with positive TRAb. PBMC RNA was the source of the TCR library. Both iRepertoire HTBI primers and Arm-PCR of CDR3 regions were used to build the TCR beta libraries. TCRdb independently ran MiXCR on the multiplex PCR reads; one entry per CDR3 protein. The sample has 400,000 to 500,000 distinct CDR3 sequences; under 25% are singletons. Sequences were derived from peripheral blood mononuclear cells (PBMCs), sampled when the disease was refractory, from a patient treated with antithyroid drugs. The receptors shown here come from a female donor with Graves disease.

This chain links TRBV19 with TRBJ1-5, with no clear D. This CDR3 has 11 residues. The V end was cut by 5 bases, the J end by 11 bases, with 10 bases between. Germline values: CDR1 LNHDA, CDR2 SQIVND (reference sequence). The CDR3 DNA follows: TGTGCCAGTAGTTCTGGGTTTACCCAGCATTTT. Translating it yields CASSSGFTQHF.

This clonotype was observed at least ten times. The V and J genes are TRBV6-1 and TRBJ2-2, with D tentatively TRBD1 (5 bases). Germline CDR1 is MNHNS and CDR2 is SASEGT. Trimming took off 8 bases at V and 5 bases at J, with 21 bases between the two ends. CDR3 length: 16 amino acids. In DNA form, the CDR3 reads TGTGCCAGCTTTCGTCCAGGGCTAGATGGGACCGGGGAGCTGTTTTTT. This encodes CASFRPGLDGTGELFF.

This clonotype was seen only a few times. The chain has TRBV12-3 or TRBV12-4 and TRBJ1-1; D may be TRBD1 (5 bases). Trimming pared 2 bases from V and 4 bases from J, leaving 11 bases between. This CDR3 comprises 14 residues. The CDR3 nucleotides read TGTGCCAGCAGTTTATACGGGGCTGGCACTGAAGCTTTCTTT. Translated: CASSLYGAGTEAFF.

V and J are TRBV6-1 and TRBJ2-2; maybe TRBD1 (5 bases). The CDR3 runs 14 residues. Looked up from germline, CDR1 is MNHNS and CDR2 is SASEGT. V lost 6 bases, J lost 2 bases, and 10 bases lay in between. Here the CDR3 reads CASRQDPNTGELFF. The CDR3 DNA reads TGTGCCAGCAGACAGGATCCCAACACCGGGGAGCTGTTTTTT.

This clonotype was seen only a few times. The J gene is TRBJ2-3, the V gene TRBV6-9; no definite D call. Germline lookup yields CDR1 MNHGY and CDR2 SVAAGI. The CDR3 spans 11 residues. The V and J ends lost 3 bases and 5 bases respectively, with 3 bases between them. CDR3: CASSYLDTQYF. DNA of the CDR3: TGTGCCAGCAGTTACTTAGATACGCAGTATTTT.

This clonotype was counted a few times. V is TRBV5-1 and J is TRBJ2-4, with D possibly matching TRBD2 (6 bases). CDR1 SGHRS and CDR2 YFSETQ come from the germline V gene. The V and J ends lost 0 bases and 3 bases respectively, with 22 bases between them. This CDR3 comprises 19 residues. CDR3 in amino acids: CASSLETGRGLYDKNIQYF. In nucleotides, the CDR3 is TGCGCCAGCAGCTTGGAGACTGGTAGGGGACTCTACGACAAAAACATTCAGTACTTC.

The sample holds many counts of this clonotype. V and J are TRBV29-1 and TRBJ2-7, with TRBD1 matching over 8 bases. The CDR3 totals 16 residues. J lost 6 bases, V lost 3 bases, and 16 bases had no gene match. The germline CDR1 and CDR2 sequences are SQVTM and ANQGSEA. This chain's CDR3 is CSVEGGRGRHRGEQYF. DNA of the CDR3: TGCAGCGTTGAGGGGGGCAGGGGGCGCCATAGGGGCGAGCAGTACTTC.

V is TRBV11-2 and J is TRBJ1-1, with TRBD1 identical over 9 bases. CDR3 length: 13 residues. The trim removed 6 bases at V and 8 bases at J, leaving 7 bases unmatched. Germline loops: CDR1 SGHAT, CDR2 FQNNGV. The CDR3 spells CASRYTGGAEAFF. CDR3 nucleotides: TGTGCCAGCAGATACACAGGGGGCGCAGAAGCTTTCTTT.

This clonotype was observed a handful of times. This chain joins TRBV7-6 and TRBJ2-7; the D gene is possibly TRBD2 (6 bases). V was trimmed by 5 bases and J by 7 bases, leaving 18 bases between them. Germline lookup yields CDR1 SGHVS and CDR2 FNYEAQ. The CDR3 spans 14 residues. The CDR3 coding sequence is TGTGCCAGCAGCCCTTTGGGGGGTTTAGGGGAGCAGTACTTC. Protein product: CASSPLGGLGEQYF. Looking up the rest from reference TRBV7-6 and TRBJ2-7 gives the full variable domain: GAGVSQSPRYKVTKRGQDVALRCDPISGHVSLYWYRQALGQGPEFLTYFNYEAQQDKSGLPNDRFSAERPEGSISTLTIQRTEQRDSAMYRCASSPLGGLGEQYFGPGTRLTVT.

CDR3 sequence reads: CASSLEGMIRTGELFF. CDR3 in DNA: TGTGCCAGCAGCTTAGAGGGCATGATACGGACCGGGGAGCTGTTTTTT. The chain couples TRBV7-9 to TRBJ2-2, with D uncertain. CDR1 SEHNR and CDR2 FQNEAQ come from the germline V gene (reference sequence). The CDR3 is 16 amino acids. V lost 1 base, J lost 5 bases, and 14 bases lay in between.

V is TRBV5-1 and J is TRBJ2-1; 8 bases map to TRBD2. This CDR3 is 20 amino acids long. The V segment lost 0 bases and the J segment 0 bases; nucleotides outside the gene matches: 14. Per germline, CDR1 SGHRS and CDR2 YFSETQ. The CDR3 loop reads CASSLAIASGWMSSYNEQFF. CDR3 bases: TGCGCCAGCAGCTTGGCCATCGCTAGCGGGTGGATGAGCTCCTACAATGAGCAGTTCTTC.

This clonotype was seen only a few times. The rearrangement joins TRBV19 to TRBJ1-5; TRBD1 matches 9 bases. CDR1 and CDR2 from the germline V gene are LNHDA and SQIVND (reference sequence). This CDR3 has 14 residues. V gave up 6 bases and J gave up 6 bases; unmatched junction bases: 6. CDR3 in amino acids: CASRGTGRVQPQHF. CDR3 bases: TGTGCCAGTAGGGGGACAGGGCGGGTTCAGCCCCAGCATTTT.

V is TRBV20-1 and J is TRBJ2-5; D is perhaps TRBD2 (5 bases). V lost 8 bases to trimming and J lost 0 bases, with 16 bases between them. The CDR3 runs 14 residues. Germline loops: CDR1 DFQATT, CDR2 SNEGSKA (reference sequence). The CDR3 DNA is TGCAGTAAAGCGGACTTTTCCTACCAAGAGACCCAGTACTTC. This sequence encodes CSKADFSYQETQYF.

The rearrangement joins TRBV20-1 to TRBJ1-1; TRBD1 matches at 7 bases. J gave up 4 bases and V 3 bases, and 5 bases lay outside the gene matches. This CDR3 spans 13 amino acids. The germline V gene encodes CDR1 DFQATT and CDR2 SNEGSKA (reference sequence). CDR3 protein: CSAREAGGTEAFF. In DNA, the CDR3 is TGCAGTGCTAGGGAGGCAGGGGGCACTGAAGCTTTCTTT.

This clonotype was observed at least ten times. The chain uses TRBV6-1 and TRBJ2-7; perhaps D is TRBD1 or TRBD2 (5 bases each). V lost 10 bases and J 5 bases, leaving 18 bases between the germline ends. Germline loops: CDR1 MNHNS, CDR2 SASEGT. The CDR3 extends over 13 amino acids. The CDR3 region is CATRDPVRHEQYF. DNA for the CDR3: TGTGCCACCCGGGACCCCGTCCGCCACGAGCAGTACTTC.

This clonotype was seen ten or more times. The J gene is TRBJ2-5, the V gene TRBV6-1; the match to TRBD2 covers 9 bases. The V gene end was trimmed by 7 bases and the J gene end by 2 bases; junction bases not matched to a gene: 20. Per germline, CDR1 MNHNS and CDR2 SASEGT. The CDR3 has 19 residues. CDR3 DNA: TGTGCCAGCACCTCGGCGCCAGGGACTAGACTAGCGGAACAAGAGACCCAGTACTTC. It encodes CASTSAPGTRLAEQETQYF.

This clonotype was seen at least ten times. The chain links TRBV6-1 to TRBJ1-2, with 7 bases aligning to TRBD1. CDR1 and CDR2 (germline): MNHNS, SASEGT. Trimming at V came to 2 bases and at J to 7 bases, leaving 7 bases not matched to a gene. This CDR3 contains 14 residues. CDR3: CASSERGGTSGYTF. Written as DNA, the CDR3 is TGTGCCAGCAGTGAACGAGGGGGCACTTCTGGCTACACCTTC.

This clonotype was counted between two and nine times. The genes are TRBV25-1 and TRBJ1-6; D is unresolved. The CDR3 totals 15 residues. Germline V gene data show CDR1 as MGHDK and CDR2 as SYGVNS. V dropped 5 bases and J dropped 5 bases, with 13 bases sitting between them. The CDR3, as DNA: TGTGCCAGCAGTCCCCCGAACTGGGATAATTCACCCCTCCACTTT. Translating it yields CASSPPNWDNSPLHF.

As regards this clonotype: The junction does not match germline at one end; this may be a read error. J is TRBJ1-2 and V is TRBV5-1; D perhaps matches TRBD1 (6 bases). Germline V lookup: CDR1 SGHRS, CDR2 YFSETQ. The CDR3 runs to 13 residues. CDR3 nucleotides: TGCACCAGCAGCGCACAGGGTCACTATGGCTACACCTTC. Translation gives CTSSAQGHYGYTF. Filled out from reference TRBV5-1 and TRBJ1-2, the complete variable domain reads KAGVTQTPRYLIKTRGQQVTLSCSPISGHRSVSWYQQTPGQGLQFLFEYFSETQRNKGNFPGRFSGRQFSNSRSEMNVSTLELGDSALYLCTSSAQGHYGYTFGSGTRLTVV.

This chain uses TRBV30 with TRBJ2-7; weak D call: TRBD1 (6 bases). With 2 bases removed from V and 4 bases from J, the gap between germline ends came to 9 bases. The CDR3 covers 12 residues. Germline assignment: CDR1 GTSNPN and CDR2 SVGIG (reference sequence). This chain's CDR3 is CAWSPQGYEQYF. Here the CDR3 DNA reads TGTGCCTGGAGTCCTCAGGGGTACGAGCAGTACTTC.

V usage is TRBV18 and J usage is TRBJ2-4, with 8 bases identical to TRBD1. Germline trimming cut 1 base from V and 1 base from J; bases unmatched to any gene: 6. The V gene's germline CDR1 is KGHSH and CDR2 LQKENI. This CDR3 is 17 amino acids long. CDR3 amino acids: CASSPLGTGVAKNIQYF. CDR3 coding DNA: TGTGCCAGCTCACCACTCGGGACAGGAGTGGCCAAAAACATTCAGTACTTC.

This clonotype was detected a few times. In nucleotides, the CDR3 is TGTGCCAGCAGTGAATACGGGGTACCAGATACGCAGTATTTT. This translates into CASSEYGVPDTQYF. The V gene is TRBV2, the J gene TRBJ2-3; tentative D call: TRBD2 (5 bases). This CDR3 region has 14 residues. Trimming cost V 2 bases and J 4 bases, with 10 bases left between them. Germline V lookup: CDR1 SNHLY, CDR2 FYNNEI.